The 8 T cell receptor beta chains below come from one sample, sequenced in a study of T-cell memory formation after mild COVID-19. TCRdb independently ran MiXCR on the 5' RACE reads; one entry per CDR3 protein. In the table there are almost 250,000 distinct CDR3 sequences, 15% of which are singletons. Sequencing input: PBMCs or a T cell subset sorted from them (not recorded which). Receptors were obtained from an adult woman who had mild COVID-19 (a few samples of this study predate the infection). Cell type and time point are not known.

The chain employs TRBV4-1 and TRBJ2-1; D may correspond to TRBD1 or TRBD2 (6 bases each). Germline V gives CDR1 MGHRA, CDR2 YSYEKL. The CDR3 has 15 residues. Trimming cost V 3 bases and J 8 bases, with 17 bases left between them. The CDR3 DNA sequence: TGCGCCAGCAGCCATCCACCCGGGGGCGTCGATGAGCAGTTCTTC. Encoded protein: CASSHPPGGVDEQFF.

The chain carries TRBV18 and TRBJ1-1; D gene unclear. CDR1 is KGHSH and CDR2 is LQKENI in the germline V gene. The V and J ends lost 3 bases and 3 bases respectively, with 26 bases between them. The CDR3 loop spans 19 amino acids. CDR3 nucleotide sequence: TGTGCCAGCTCACCGACGATTGGCGGATTCCTTGGGATGGACACTGAAGCTTTCTTT. Translated, it gives CASSPTIGGFLGMDTEAFF.

This clonotype was observed at least ten times. The rearrangement joins TRBV5-1 to TRBJ2-1, with 8 nucleotides matching TRBD1. Germline V gives CDR1 SGHRS, CDR2 YFSETQ. The V gene end was trimmed by 4 bases and the J gene end by 8 bases; junction bases not matched to a gene: 5. The CDR3 contains 13 residues. CDR3 nucleotides: TGCGCCAGCAGCACGGACAGGGTCGATGAGCAGTTCTTC. This gives the protein CASSTDRVDEQFF.

The chain combines TRBV6-2 or TRBV6-3 with TRBJ2-5; TRBD1 matches 7 bases. Germline assignment: CDR1 MNHEY and CDR2 SVGEGT. V shed 8 bases and J 0 bases; nucleotides not matched to a gene: 3. This CDR3 comprises 13 residues. DNA for the CDR3: TGTGCCAGCTTGACAGGGCACCAAGAGACCCAGTACTTC. This gives the protein CASLTGHQETQYF.

The chain recombines TRBV4-3 with TRBJ2-1; 11 nucleotides align to TRBD2. Germline trimming cut 4 bases from V and 3 bases from J; bases unmatched to any gene: 5. The V gene's germline CDR1 is LGHNA and CDR2 YSLEER. The CDR3 totals 16 residues. The CDR3: CASSRLAGGNYNEQFF. CDR3 sequence (DNA): TGCGCCAGCAGCCGGCTAGCGGGAGGTAACTACAATGAGCAGTTCTTC.

In DNA, the CDR3 is TGCGCCAGCAGCCTCCGGACTAGCGGGAGATACGAGCAGTTCTTC. This translates into CASSLRTSGRYEQFF. This chain joins TRBV4-1 and TRBJ2-1, with 13 bases matching TRBD2. J gave up 10 bases and V 4 bases, and 7 bases lay outside the gene matches. This CDR3 comprises 15 residues. Germline lookup yields CDR1 MGHRA and CDR2 YSYEKL.

This clonotype was counted a few times. J is TRBJ2-1 and V is TRBV6-5, with TRBD2 identical over 8 bases. Germline V gives CDR1 MNHEY, CDR2 SVGAGI. The J segment lost 0 bases and the V segment lost 2 bases, leaving 3 bases of the junction unmatched. The CDR3 has 16 residues. The chain's CDR3 is CASSYERESSYNEQFF. The CDR3 DNA follows: TGTGCCAGCAGTTACGAGCGGGAGAGCTCCTACAATGAGCAGTTCTTC.

This clonotype was seen only a few times. This rearrangement joins TRBV11-2 to TRBJ2-1; 8 bases line up with TRBD1. The V segment lost 6 bases and the J segment 2 bases; nucleotides outside the gene matches: 6. Germline V gives CDR1 SGHAT, CDR2 FQNNGV. The CDR3 extends over 15 amino acids. The CDR3 region is CASRPRDRPYNEQFF. The DNA for the CDR3 is TGTGCCAGCAGGCCGAGGGACAGGCCCTACAATGAGCAGTTCTTC.